The 9 T cell receptor beta chains below were found in one sample sequenced in a study of CD8 T cells in ankylosing spondylitis (TCRdb year 2017). The library came from 5' RACE. TCRdb records Illumina HiSeq 2500 as the sequencer. TCRdb reanalyzed the raw reads on its own, using fastp at Q25 for trimming and MiXCR for clone calling, and kept in-frame beta chains. Identical CDR3 protein sequences are pooled into one entry, listed with their most common genes and DNA. The sample table records about 440,000 distinct CDR3 sequences; under 20% of these occur just once. The ten largest clones take up 0.85% to 1.3% of the sample. What the study reported, not specific to this receptor: Blood from ankylosing spondylitis patients appeared to be characterized by a TCR beta motif composed of 7 to 9 highly homologous amino acid variants.

Their antigens are not known. The sample was blood, either unsorted or a sorted T cell fraction (not recorded which). The receptors originated from a male donor with ankylosing spondylitis.

This clonotype was detected a few times. The chain carries TRBV20-1 and TRBJ1-1; TRBD1 agrees at 8 bases. CDR3 length: 14 amino acids. V was pared by 4 bases and J by 0 bases, with 4 bases of the junction left unmatched. The germline gives CDR1 DFQATT, CDR2 SNEGSKA (reference sequence). CDR3 bases: TGCAGTGCTAAGCCGGGACAGGTGAACACTGAAGCTTTCTTT. This translates into CSAKPGQVNTEAFF.

V usage is TRBV20-1 and J usage is TRBJ1-1; D gene unclear. Germline CDR1 reads DFQATT; CDR2 reads SNEGSKA (reference sequence). The CDR3 sequence is 11 residues long. Trimming cost V 6 bases and J 11 bases, with 16 bases left between them. This CDR3 reads CSALSVDDAFF. In nucleotides, the CDR3 is TGCAGTGCCCTATCCGTAGACGATGCTTTCTTT.

The chain has TRBV5-1 and TRBJ1-2; 7 bases line up with TRBD1. V shed 3 bases and J 8 bases; nucleotides not matched to a gene: 13. The CDR3 covers 15 residues. Germline V gene sequence: CDR1 SGHRS, CDR2 YFSETQ. CDR3 amino acids: CASSSGPTGNVGYTF. CDR3 bases: TGCGCCAGCAGCTCGGGTCCGACAGGGAATGTGGGCTACACCTTC.

This clonotype was recorded a few times. J is TRBJ2-2 and V is TRBV6-5; no clear D. V was shortened by 5 bases and J by 3 bases, with 10 bases between the two germline ends. This CDR3 has 14 amino acids. CDR1 and CDR2 from the germline V gene are MNHEY and SVGAGI. CDR3 amino acids: CASSNRWDTGELFF. In DNA, the CDR3 is TGTGCCAGCAGTAACCGGTGGGACACCGGGGAGCTGTTTTTT.

DNA for the CDR3: TGCAGTGCTACCACAGTCCGCGGTTCCTATAGCAATCAGCCCCAGCATTTT. Translating it yields CSATTVRGSYSNQPQHF. The rearrangement uses TRBV20-1 and TRBJ1-5; D gene unclear. The CDR3 sequence is 17 residues long. The germline gives CDR1 DFQATT, CDR2 SNEGSKA (reference sequence). Trimming shortened V by 4 bases and J by 0 bases, and 19 bases separated the two germline ends.

The chain couples TRBV7-2 to TRBJ2-5; TRBD2 matches 10 bases. After removal of 5 bases from V and 4 bases from J, the junction contained 7 bases not matched to a gene. The CDR3 length is 15 residues. Germline CDR1 is SGHTA and CDR2 is FQGNSA. CDR3 region: CASSTSGRAPETQYF. DNA of the CDR3: TGTGCCAGCAGCACAAGCGGGAGGGCCCCAGAGACCCAGTACTTC.

This clonotype was seen repeatedly, ten times or more. The V gene is TRBV20-1, the J gene TRBJ1-5, with D possibly TRBD1 on 5 matching bases. CDR1 DFQATT and CDR2 SNEGSKA come from the germline V gene (reference sequence). Trimming shortened V by 5 bases and J by 5 bases, and 10 bases separated the two germline ends. CDR3 length equals 12 residues. The CDR3 DNA reads TGCAGTGCTTCGCGGGGGGATCAGCCCCAGCATTTT. Its protein is CSASRGDQPQHF.

The rearrangement links TRBV20-1 to TRBJ2-5; maybe TRBD1 (5 bases). The CDR3 loop spans 15 amino acids. Trimming left V 0 bases short and J 2 bases short, with 13 bases between. CDR1 and CDR2 from the germline V gene are DFQATT and SNEGSKA (reference sequence). CDR3: CSARDFQGPQETQYF. CDR3 nucleotide sequence: TGCAGTGCTAGAGATTTTCAGGGTCCACAAGAGACCCAGTACTTC.

V usage is TRBV21-1 and J usage is TRBJ1-6; the table's D call TRBD1 went unverified against the DNA. TRBV21-1 is flagged as a pseudogene. The CDR3 is made up of 14 amino acids. CDR3 sequence: CASPVCQSRSPLHF. For the CDR3, the DNA is TGTGCCAGTCCGGTTTGCCAATCCCGGTCACCCCTCCACTTT.